Listed below are T cell receptor beta chains from one sample, sequenced in a study of cytomegalovirus exposure and HLA in healthy donors. Libraries were prepared by immunoSEQ multiplex PCR; TCRdb keeps only in-frame clonotypes and omits some of them. The sample has some 130,000 clones, roughly four fifths seen once. The specimen sequenced was PBMCs. Every receptor here comes from a male donor in good health and CMV-seropositive. Both conserved end residues are part of each CDR3. The order of the fields is D gene, J gene, V gene, clone size, CDR3 protein, CDR3 DNA. The D gene is left open where the match is weak. A clone size is listed for some rows: how often the clone was seen (once, few, many), or a class if it is expanded.

D gene: NA; J gene: TRBJ1-1; V gene: TRBV6-1; clone size: NA; CDR3 protein: CASSAAMASTEAFF; CDR3 DNA: TGTGCCAGCAGCGCCGCAATGGCCTCGACTGAAGCTTTCTTT
D gene: TRBD1; J gene: TRBJ2-5; V gene: TRBV9; clone size: NA; CDR3 protein: CASSSTGGRGETQYF; CDR3 DNA: TGTGCCAGCAGCTCCACAGGGGGCAGGGGGGAGACCCAGTACTTC
D gene: NA; J gene: TRBJ2-1; V gene: TRBV7-9; clone size: once; CDR3 protein: CASRDTTWGDEQFF; CDR3 DNA: TGTGCCAGCCGGGACACCACTTGGGGCGATGAGCAGTTCTTC
D gene: TRBD2; J gene: TRBJ2-1; V gene: TRBV27; clone size: NA; CDR3 protein: CASSFPTSGKDEQFF; CDR3 DNA: TGTGCCAGCAGTTTTCCGACTAGCGGGAAGGATGAGCAGTTCTTC
D gene: NA; J gene: TRBJ2-3; V gene: TRBV2; clone size: NA; CDR3 protein: CASSAGTPLPSTDTQYF; CDR3 DNA: TGTGCCAGCAGCGCCGGGACACCTCTTCCTAGCACAGATACGCAGTATTTT
D gene: NA; J gene: TRBJ2-1; V gene: TRBV9; clone size: NA; CDR3 protein: CASSPRGSRTNEQFF; CDR3 DNA: TGTGCCAGCAGCCCTAGGGGAAGCCGTACCAATGAGCAGTTCTTC
D gene: TRBD1; J gene: TRBJ2-5; V gene: TRBV5-1; clone size: NA; CDR3 protein: CASSLAPTGAQETQYF; CDR3 DNA: TGCGCCAGCAGCTTGGCCCCGACAGGGGCGCAAGAGACCCAGTACTTC
D gene: TRBD1; J gene: TRBJ2-5; V gene: TRBV11-2; clone size: NA; CDR3 protein: CASSFQGGLETQYF; CDR3 DNA: TGTGCCAGCAGCTTCCAAGGGGGCCTGGAGACCCAGTACTTC
D gene: TRBD1; J gene: TRBJ1-6; V gene: TRBV7-6; clone size: NA; CDR3 protein: CASSLATGDTGSPLHF; CDR3 DNA: TGTGCCAGCAGCTTAGCGACAGGGGATACTGGGTCACCCCTCCACTTT
D gene: TRBD2; J gene: TRBJ2-3; V gene: TRBV12-5; clone size: NA; CDR3 protein: CASGSGLALDTQYF; CDR3 DNA: TGTGCTAGTGGTTCGGGACTAGCGTTAGATACGCAGTATTTT
D gene: NA; J gene: TRBJ2-7; V gene: TRBV28; clone size: NA; CDR3 protein: CASSFGGHSYEQYF; CDR3 DNA: TGTGCCAGCAGTTTTGGGGGCCATTCCTACGAGCAGTACTTC
D gene: NA; J gene: TRBJ2-1; V gene: TRBV7-2; clone size: NA; CDR3 protein: CASSSPTSLSGNEQFF; CDR3 DNA: TGTGCCAGCAGCTCCCCTACTAGTCTCTCCGGCAATGAGCAGTTCTTC
D gene: NA; J gene: TRBJ2-4; V gene: TRBV9; clone size: NA; CDR3 protein: CASSVGPTGGENIQYF; CDR3 DNA: TGTGCCAGCAGCGTAGGCCCTACAGGGGGGGAAAACATTCAGTACTTC
D gene: NA; J gene: TRBJ2-3; V gene: TRBV11-2; clone size: NA; CDR3 protein: CASSLPEGGMGGTEYF; CDR3 DNA: TGTGCCAGCAGCTTACCAGAGGGCGGGATGGGGGGAACGGAGTATTTT
D gene: NA; J gene: TRBJ1-1; V gene: TRBV28; clone size: NA; CDR3 protein: CASEANTEAFF; CDR3 DNA: TGTGCCAGCGAGGCGAACACTGAAGCTTTCTTT
D gene: TRBD1; J gene: TRBJ1-2; V gene: TRBV27; clone size: NA; CDR3 protein: CASSFPTTGQGAYDYGYTF; CDR3 DNA: TGTGCCAGCAGTTTCCCTACTACGGGACAGGGGGCCTATGACTATGGCTACACCTTC